Shown below are 27 T cell receptor beta chains from a single sample sequenced in a study of cytomegalovirus exposure and HLA in healthy donors. The study ran its PCR with 60 Vbeta and 13 Jbeta primers. Clones were sequenced by immunoSEQ multiplex PCR, and TCRdb holds only the in-frame ones, with some missing. The repertoire consists of about 130,000 clones, with under 80% occurring once and the leading ten covering more than 3.5%. Sequenced: PBMCs. The receptor set was obtained from a man younger than 35 in good health and CMV-seropositive.

V usage is TRBV2 and J usage is TRBJ1-1; TRBD1 might be the D (6 bases). V lost 7 bases to trimming and J lost 3 bases, with 12 bases between them. The CDR3 extends over 13 amino acids. Germline-derived CDR1 and CDR2 are SNHLY and FYNNEI. CDR3 nucleotide sequence: TGTGCCAGCACCCCGGACAGTTACACTGAAGCTTTCTTT. Protein: CASTPDSYTEAFF.

This chain joins TRBV28 and TRBJ2-7; 7 bases line up with TRBD1. This CDR3 is 16 amino acids long. The V segment lost 2 bases and the J segment 3 bases; nucleotides outside the gene matches: 10. The germline V gene encodes CDR1 MDHEN and CDR2 SYDVKM. The CDR3 DNA reads as TGTGCCAGCAGTTTAGAGGGGACAGCCAAAAACTACGAGCAGTACTTC. This translates into CASSLEGTAKNYEQYF.

The chain links TRBV27 to TRBJ2-2, with D tentatively TRBD1 (6 bases). Germline lookup yields CDR1 MNHEY and CDR2 SMNVEV (reference sequence). The CDR3 totals 17 residues. V was trimmed by 5 bases and J by 2 bases, leaving 18 bases between them. The CDR3 loop is CASSTYTGTPNTGELFF. The CDR3 coding sequence is TGTGCCAGCAGTACATATACCGGGACACCTAACACCGGGGAGCTGTTTTTT.

The chain couples TRBV30 to TRBJ1-1, with D perhaps TRBD1 (5 bases). V lost 3 bases to trimming and J lost 4 bases, with 9 bases between them. CDR1 and CDR2 from the germline V gene are GTSNPN and SVGIG (reference sequence). CDR3 length equals 12 residues. The chain's CDR3 is CAWRRGITEAFF. CDR3 sequence (DNA): TGTGCCTGGAGACGGGGGATCACTGAAGCTTTCTTT.

The chain has TRBV28 and TRBJ2-1; 7 positions match TRBD2. CDR3 length: 14 amino acids. The trim removed 5 bases at V and 7 bases at J, leaving 8 bases unmatched. Germline V gives CDR1 MDHEN, CDR2 SYDVKM. CDR3 in amino acids: CASSAPPRENEQFF. CDR3 bases: TGTGCCAGCAGTGCCCCCCCGCGGGAGAATGAGCAGTTCTTC.

This chain connects TRBV9 to TRBJ2-7; 10 nucleotides match TRBD2. Germline values: CDR1 SGDLS, CDR2 YYNGEE. The CDR3 covers 16 residues. The ends lost 0 bases at V and 4 bases at J; junction bases unmatched: 7. CDR3 nucleotide sequence: TGTGCCAGCAGCGTAGCTACTAGCGGGGAACGTTACGAGCAGTACTTC. Translated: CASSVATSGERYEQYF. The entire variable domain, with the rest obtained from reference TRBV9 and TRBJ2-7, is as follows: DSGVTQTPKHLITATGQRVTLRCSPRSGDLSVYWYQQSLDQGLQFLIQYYNGEERAKGNILERFSAQQFPDLHSELNLSSLELGDSALYFCASSVATSGERYEQYFGPGTRLTVT.

This chain uses TRBV10-1 with TRBJ2-5, with TRBD2 matching over 8 bases. The J call is doubtful: the DNA matches TRBJ2-7 better. CDR3 length: 13 residues. Germline V gene data show CDR1 as WNHNN and CDR2 as SYGVQD (reference sequence). DNA of the CDR3: TGCGCCAGCACCCGGGAGGGGGTTTACGAGCAGTACTTC. The encoded protein is CASTREGVYEQYF.

In its sample, this clone was seen a few times. This chain links TRBV5-4 with TRBJ1-1, with D perhaps TRBD1 (5 bases). The CDR3 is 15 residues long. Between the trimmed V and J ends, which lost 2 bases and 1 base, there was a span of 12 bases. Per germline, CDR1 SGHNT and CDR2 YYREEE (reference sequence). As DNA, the CDR3 is TGTGCCAGCAGCTTAGGAGGGGCGGGGAACACTGAAGCTTTCTTT. It specifies CASSLGGAGNTEAFF.

The V and J genes are TRBV4-1 and TRBJ1-2; 7 bases fit TRBD1. Unmatched junction bases numbered 2, after V lost 4 bases and J lost 0 bases. Germline CDR1 MGHRA, CDR2 YSYEKL. This CDR3 is built from 14 residues. This CDR3 reads CASSRGQANYGYTF. The CDR3 DNA reads as TGCGCCAGCAGCCGAGGACAGGCTAACTATGGCTACACCTTC.

Remarks on this clone: Germline is not matched at one junction end, which may reflect a read error. The rearrangement joins TRBV7-7 to TRBJ2-2; 7 positions match TRBD2. The germline V gene encodes CDR1 SSHAT and CDR2 FNYEAQ (reference sequence). The CDR3 covers 17 residues. The CDR3: CASSLAGERALSGELFF. CDR3 nucleotide sequence: TGTGCTAGCAGCTTAGCGGGCGAGCGGGCCCTCAGCGGGGAGCTGTTTTTT.

This sequence joins TRBV25-1 and TRBJ1-2; 11 positions agree with TRBD1. The trim removed 8 bases at V and 6 bases at J, leaving 5 bases unmatched. Germline V gene sequence: CDR1 MGHDK, CDR2 SYGVNS. CDR3 length: 13 amino acids. CDR3 loop: CASGQGASDGYTF. The CDR3 nucleotides read TGTGCCAGCGGACAGGGGGCTTCGGATGGCTACACCTTC.

The J gene is TRBJ1-1, the V gene TRBV27, with D tentatively TRBD1 (6 bases). The ends were cut back, 6 bases at V and 1 base at J, with 12 bases in the middle. The CDR3 length is 14 residues. Germline CDR1 MNHEY, CDR2 SMNVEV (reference sequence). The DNA for the CDR3 is TGTGCCAGCAGGGTGGACAGAAGGAACACTGAAGCTTTCTTT. It encodes CASRVDRRNTEAFF.

V is TRBV19 and J is TRBJ2-7; 10 bases align to TRBD1. Losses at the gene ends were 6 bases for V and 7 bases for J; bases not matched to a gene: 9. This CDR3 region has 14 residues. CDR1 and CDR2 from the germline V gene are LNHDA and SQIVND (reference sequence). The CDR3 reads CASSLTGTGVEQYF. The CDR3 nucleotides read TGTGCCAGTAGCCTGACCGGGACAGGGGTGGAGCAGTACTTC. Filled out from reference TRBV19 and TRBJ2-7, the complete variable domain reads DGGITQSPKYLFRKEGQNVTLSCEQNLNHDAMYWYRQDPGQGLRLIYYSQIVNDFQKGDIAEGYSVSREKKESFPLTVTSAQKNPTAFYLCASSLTGTGVEQYFGPGTRLTVT.

The rearrangement links TRBV7-6 to TRBJ2-4; 7 bases map to TRBD2. CDR3 length: 18 amino acids. The ends lost 1 base at V and 0 bases at J; junction bases unmatched: 9. CDR1 is SGHVS, CDR2 FNYEAQ, per germline. CDR3 residues: CASSLEKREGLAKNIQYF. The CDR3 region has the DNA TGTGCCAGCAGCTTAGAAAAGAGGGAGGGGTTAGCCAAAAACATTCAGTACTTC.

This rearrangement joins TRBV5-6 to TRBJ2-5, with D possibly TRBD1 on 5 matching bases. The V gene's germline CDR1 is SGHDT and CDR2 YYEEEE. V was clipped by 6 bases and J by 5 bases, with 14 bases between them. The CDR3 loop spans 13 amino acids. CDR3 region: CASTIQGLETQYF. CDR3 sequence (DNA): TGTGCCAGCACAATCCAGGGTTTGGAGACCCAGTACTTC.

This chain connects TRBV9 to TRBJ1-5; perhaps TRBD1 as D (5 bases). The germline V gene encodes CDR1 SGDLS and CDR2 YYNGEE. The CDR3 spans 14 residues. V shed 3 bases and J shed 1 base, with 8 bases lying between them. The CDR3, as DNA: TGTGCCAGCAGCGCTCGACAGAGCAATCAGCCCCAGCATTTT. Residues: CASSARQSNQPQHF. The whole variable domain, filled in from reference TRBV9 and TRBJ1-5, reads DSGVTQTPKHLITATGQRVTLRCSPRSGDLSVYWYQQSLDQGLQFLIQYYNGEERAKGNILERFSAQQFPDLHSELNLSSLELGDSALYFCASSARQSNQPQHFGDGTRLSIL.

The genes are TRBV30 and TRBJ1-5; no firm D call. The germline V gene has CDR1 GTSNPN and CDR2 SVGIG (reference sequence). The CDR3 has 15 residues. V gave up 0 bases and J gave up 6 bases, with 15 bases separating them. This CDR3 reads CAWSVRGVSRQPQHF. CDR3 nucleotide sequence: TGTGCCTGGAGTGTACGCGGGGTATCCCGTCAGCCCCAGCATTTT.

The chain uses TRBV4-3 and TRBJ1-5; tentatively, D is TRBD1 (5 bases). The germline V and J ends were trimmed by 2 bases and 6 bases, with 14 bases remaining between them. Germline V lookup: CDR1 LGHNA, CDR2 YSLEER. CDR3 length: 15 residues. In DNA, the CDR3 is TGCGCCAGCAGCCAACTCCAGGGAGGGAGTCAGCCCCAGCATTTT. Its protein product is CASSQLQGGSQPQHF.

The V and J genes are TRBV5-1 and TRBJ2-5; TRBD1 matches at 7 bases. This CDR3 has 14 residues. Per the germline V gene, CDR1 is SGHRS and CDR2 is YFSETQ. Losses at the gene ends were 5 bases for V and 5 bases for J; bases not matched to a gene: 9. The CDR3 loop reads CASRPSTGVETQYF. Written as DNA, the CDR3 is TGCGCCAGCAGGCCATCTACAGGGGTGGAGACCCAGTACTTC.

V usage is TRBV5-1 and J usage is TRBJ2-1; 7 nucleotides line up with TRBD2. Germline CDR1 SGHRS, CDR2 YFSETQ. This CDR3 spans 18 amino acids. Trimming took 6 bases from V and 0 from J; bases not matched to a gene: 15. The CDR3 is CASTFGPRLAGSYNEQFF. As DNA, the CDR3 is TGCGCCAGCACCTTCGGACCTAGACTAGCCGGCTCCTACAATGAGCAGTTCTTC.

This clone was detected only once. The chain joins TRBV5-6 to TRBJ2-7; 7 bases fit TRBD2. Germline V gene sequence: CDR1 SGHDT, CDR2 YYEEEE. Unmatched junction bases numbered 4, after V lost 2 bases and J lost 2 bases. The CDR3 is 14 amino acids. For the CDR3, the DNA is TGTGCCAGCAGCTTCGCTAGCGGCCCCTACGAGCAGTACTTC. This gives the protein CASSFASGPYEQYF.

The J gene is TRBJ1-3, the V gene TRBV11-2, with a weak D call TRBD1 (5 bases). Germline V gives CDR1 SGHAT, CDR2 FQNNGV. This CDR3 is built from 13 residues. Trimming stripped 5 bases from V and 4 bases from J, with 9 bases between. In DNA form, the CDR3 reads TGTGCCAGCAGCACGGACACAGGAAACACCATATATTTT. This sequence encodes CASSTDTGNTIYF. Filled out from reference TRBV11-2 and TRBJ1-3, the complete variable domain reads EAGVAQSPRYKIIEKRQSVAFWCNPISGHATLYWYQQILGQGPKLLIQFQNNGVVDDSQLPKDRFSAERLKGVDSTLKIQPAKLEDSAVYLCASSTDTGNTIYFGEGSWLTVV.

Only one count was recorded for this clone. The gene calls are TRBV28 and TRBJ1-2, with 7 bases aligning to TRBD1. CDR3 length equals 13 residues. Germline assignment: CDR1 MDHEN and CDR2 SYDVKM. The V segment lost 5 bases and the J segment 2 bases; nucleotides outside the gene matches: 2. Written as DNA, the CDR3 is TGTGCCAGCAGTGAGGGACAGAACTATGGCTACACCTTC. This sequence encodes CASSEGQNYGYTF.

V is TRBV5-6 and J is TRBJ2-1; D unclear. The germline V and J ends were trimmed by 0 bases and 9 bases, with 4 bases remaining between them. This CDR3 region has 11 residues. The germline V gene encodes CDR1 SGHDT and CDR2 YYEEEE. CDR3 residues: CASSLAFEQFF. The CDR3 region has the DNA TGTGCCAGCAGCTTGGCATTTGAGCAGTTCTTC.

The chain has TRBV9 and TRBJ2-3; D uncertain. Germline assignment: CDR1 SGDLS and CDR2 YYNGEE. V lost 0 bases and J lost 2, with 10 bases in between. CDR3 length: 15 residues. The chain's CDR3 is CASSVVKEHTDTQYF. In DNA, the CDR3 is TGTGCCAGCAGCGTAGTGAAGGAGCACACAGATACGCAGTATTTT.

The V call is TRBV4-1, the J call TRBJ2-3; possible D gene TRBD2, 5 bases. This CDR3 has 13 amino acids. Trimming shortened V by 7 bases and J by 1 base, and 9 bases separated the two germline ends. CDR1 MGHRA and CDR2 YSYEKL come from the germline V gene. The CDR3 here is CASTLGGTDTQYF. The CDR3 DNA sequence: TGCGCCAGCACCCTCGGGGGCACAGATACGCAGTATTTT.

The V and J genes are TRBV11-3 and TRBJ2-1, with TRBD2 matching 8 bases. V shed 3 bases, J shed 6 bases, and the junction held 10 bases outside the gene matches. From germline, CDR1 is SGHNT and CDR2 YENEEA. This CDR3 comprises 16 residues. The CDR3 DNA reads as TGTGCCAGCAGCTTCCGTGGGAGCGGGAGACTCAATGAGCAGTTCTTC. Translation gives CASSFRGSGRLNEQFF.